The rows below give T cell receptor beta chains drawn from one sample of a study of OX40 agonist ivuxolimab in advanced cancers. Sequencing used immunoSEQ multiplex PCR; TCRdb keeps in-frame clones, though not all of them. The sample yields about 54,000 clones, approximately 93% seen once. Sequences were derived from CD4+ or CD8+ T cells sorted from blood, sampled in a trial of the OX40 agonist ivuxolimab. The receptor set was obtained from an adult with an advanced solid tumor such as melanoma, head and neck, liver or kidney cancer. CDR3s include the opening cysteine and the closing phenylalanine or tryptophan. D genes are given only for firm matches. A row's size may be missing; if present it is once, few, many or a size class.

>TRBV5-1|NA|TRBJ1-3|NA
CASSPGGSGNTIYF
TGCGCCAGCAGCCCCGGAGGTTCTGGAAACACCATATATTTT
>TRBV27|NA|TRBJ1-5|NA
CASSLNGDQPQHF
TGTGCCAGCAGTTTAAACGGGGATCAGCCCCAGCATTTT
>TRBV5-1|NA|TRBJ2-2|TRBD2
CASSLGPSGSLANTGELFF
TGCGCCAGCAGCTTGGGTCCTAGCGGGAGTCTGGCGAACACCGGGGAGCTGTTTTTT
>TRBV5-1|NA|TRBJ1-5|TRBD1
CASSLLPGTGDQPQHF
TGCGCCAGCAGCTTACTTCCCGGGACAGGGGATCAGCCCCAGCATTTT
>TRBV5-1|few|TRBJ2-3|TRBD1
CASSPQGAADTQYF
TGCGCCAGCAGCCCCCAGGGGGCCGCAGATACGCAGTATTTT
>TRBV18|NA|TRBJ2-3|TRBD2
CASSPSWPGGGRTDTQYF
TGTGCCAGCTCTCCTTCGTGGCCGGGAGGAGGACGCACAGATACGCAGTATTTT
>TRBV29-1|NA|TRBJ1-2|NA
CSVGTANYGYTF
TGCAGCGTTGGGACAGCAAACTATGGCTACACCTTC
>TRBV4-1|NA|TRBJ2-1|TRBD2
CASSRDPAPGGAYNEQFF
TGCGCCAGCAGCCGCGATCCCGCCCCGGGAGGGGCCTACAATGAGCAGTTCTTC
>TRBV7-8|NA|TRBJ1-5|TRBD1
CASSLSFDRGQGPQHF
TGTGCCAGCAGCTTATCTTTTGACAGGGGGCAAGGGCCCCAGCATTTT
>TRBV6-5|NA|TRBJ1-2|NA
CASRAQQGRHGYTF
TGTGCCAGCAGGGCCCAACAGGGCAGGCATGGCTACACCTTC
>TRBV11-3|NA|TRBJ2-7|NA
CASSSPRRLEQYF
TGTGCCAGCAGCTCCCCTCGTCGTCTAGAGCAGTACTTC
>TRBV7-2|NA|TRBJ2-5|TRBD2
CASSPQRGEGETQYF
TGTGCCAGCAGCCCCCAGCGGGGAGAGGGTGAGACCCAGTACTTC
>TRBV28|NA|TRBJ1-4|TRBD1
CASSLGQTGEKLFF
TGTGCCAGCAGTCTGGGACAGACGGGAGAAAAACTGTTTTTT
>TRBV29-1|NA|TRBJ2-1|TRBD2
CSVAGGQYNEQFF
TGCAGCGTAGCGGGGGGGCAATACAATGAGCAGTTCTTC
>TRBV5-5|once|TRBJ2-1|NA
CASSPQWGHADEQFF
TGTGCCAGCAGCCCCCAATGGGGACACGCCGATGAGCAGTTCTTC
>TRBV7-2|NA|TRBJ2-1|TRBD2
CASSLRASGGYNEQFF
TGTGCCAGCAGCTTACGGGCTAGCGGGGGTTACAATGAGCAGTTCTTC
>TRBV5-1|NA|TRBJ1-4|NA
CASSLGRPNEKLFF
TGCGCCAGCAGCTTGGGGCGGCCTAATGAAAAACTGTTTTTT
>TRBV9|NA|TRBJ2-1|NA
CASSVGIGPQYNEQFF
TGTGCCAGCAGCGTAGGGATCGGTCCCCAGTACAATGAGCAGTTCTTC
>TRBV5-1|NA|TRBJ2-7|NA
CASSLWGGAGSYEQYF
TGCGCCAGCAGCTTGTGGGGGGGGGCCGGCTCCTACGAGCAGTACTTC
>TRBV19|NA|TRBJ1-5|TRBD1
CASSSTGGNNQPQHF
TGTGCCAGTTCGTCGACAGGGGGAAATAATCAGCCCCAGCATTTT
>TRBV12-2|NA|TRBJ1-5|NA
CASRTRTDNQPQHF
TGTGCAAGTCGCACGCGGACGGACAATCAGCCCCAGCATTTT
>TRBV6-1|NA|TRBJ2-5|NA
CASGSVQVGETQYF
TGTGCCAGCGGGAGTGTTCAGGTCGGGGAGACCCAGTACTTC
>TRBV6-1|few|TRBJ2-5|NA
CASSRIQETQYF
TGTGCCAGCAGCAGAATACAAGAGACCCAGTACTTC
>TRBV5-1|NA|TRBJ2-5|TRBD2
CASSFWGGETQYF
TGCGCCAGCAGCTTTTGGGGGGGAGAGACCCAGTACTTC
>TRBV6-5|NA|TRBJ1-2|TRBD1
CASSYSTGDPSYGYTF
TGTGCCAGCAGTTACTCAACAGGGGACCCCAGCTATGGCTACACCTTC
>TRBV13|NA|TRBJ2-1|NA
CASSLLLGAAFNEQFF
TGTGCCAGCAGCTTACTTCTGGGCGCGGCTTTCAATGAGCAGTTCTTC
>TRBV5-1|NA|TRBJ2-1|TRBD1
CASSSGTEYNEQFF
TGCGCCAGCAGCTCCGGGACAGAGTACAATGAGCAGTTCTTC
>TRBV7-9|medium-sized|TRBJ2-5|TRBD2
CASSLELAGQETQYF
TGTGCCAGCAGCTTAGAACTAGCGGGACAAGAGACCCAGTACTTC